A single TCR beta chain is shown here with its context. Its antigen is as yet unknown. The data stem from a study of shared clonotypes between healthy human individuals. Using immunoSEQ multiplex PCR, the repertoire was profiled, and TCRdb retains in-frame clones only, with some absent. The sample has about 2.5 million clones, roughly 92% seen once. Study-level points and caveats: Since donors were few, the genetic and exposure-history diversity represented was limited. Non-shared clonotypes had lower generation probabilities than those shared by all four donors.

All donors were healthy HIV-negative adults lacking recent acute infections or vaccinations. V was clipped by 0 bases and J by 4 bases, with 1 base between them. CDR3 length: 11 residues. In germline, CDR1 is SGHTS, CDR2 YDEGEE. The receptor was isolated from a man aged 18 to 30 in good health. Some clones in this sample may be carry-over from other donors' samples. The sample consisted of naive CD4+ T cells from PBMCs. The subset here: CD45RA+ positively selected. The chain links TRBV5-8 to TRBJ2-5; D remains unclear. The CDR3 coding sequence is TGTGCCAGCAGCTTGGTAGAGACCCAGTACTTC. Protein: CASSLVETQYF.